This TCR beta chain comes out of a study of blood T cell repertoires in COVID-19. Study context: Some COVID-19 samples were acute and others convalescent; all came from the United States, Italy and Spain. From T cells, B-cell-depleted T cells, or PBMCs came the material, which was cDNA or gDNA.

Germline loops: CDR1 SGHNT, CDR2 YYREEE (reference sequence). The CDR3 length is 15 residues. V was cut by 3 bases and J by 0 bases, with 10 bases left in between. In the authors' workflow: Researchers report that nucleated cell counts were estimated from reference gene primer amplification. Some clones are missing from TCRdb's copy, which holds only in-frame ones; the method was immunoSEQ multiplex PCR. V, J and clone size reflect that table, while D and trimming were determined from the DNA. The sample holds 150,000 or so clones, around 86% seen once. The sequencing sample was made of peripheral blood. The V gene is TRBV5-4, the J gene TRBJ1-3; tentatively, D is TRBD1 (6 bases). This TCR was recovered from a man younger than 35 with acute or convalescent COVID-19. CDR3 in amino acids: CASSSDRHSGNTIYF. Here the CDR3 DNA reads TGTGCCAGCAGCTCGGACAGACACTCTGGAAACACCATATATTTT.